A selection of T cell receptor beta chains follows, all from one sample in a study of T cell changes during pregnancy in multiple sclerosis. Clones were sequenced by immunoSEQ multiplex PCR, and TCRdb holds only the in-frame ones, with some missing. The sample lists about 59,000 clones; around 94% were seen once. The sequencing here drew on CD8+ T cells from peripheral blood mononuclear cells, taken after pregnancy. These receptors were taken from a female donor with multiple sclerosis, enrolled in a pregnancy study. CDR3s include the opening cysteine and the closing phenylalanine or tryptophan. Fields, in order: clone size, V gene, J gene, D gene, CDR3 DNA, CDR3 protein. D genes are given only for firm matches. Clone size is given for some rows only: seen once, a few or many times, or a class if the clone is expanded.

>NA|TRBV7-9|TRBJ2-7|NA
TGTGCCAGCAAAAACGGGGGATTAACCTACGAGCAGTACTTC
CASKNGGLTYEQYF
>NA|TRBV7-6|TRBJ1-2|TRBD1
TGTGCCAGCAGCTTAGAAGGGACAGGGGGCGGCAACTATGGCTACACCTTC
CASSLEGTGGGNYGYTF
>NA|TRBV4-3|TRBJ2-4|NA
TGCGCCAGCAGCCAAGAACTAAAAAACATTCAGTACTTC
CASSQELKNIQYF
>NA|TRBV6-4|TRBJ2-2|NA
TGTGCCAGCAGACAGGGTTCCGGGGAGCTGTTTTTT
CASRQGSGELFF
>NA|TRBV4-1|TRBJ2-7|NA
TGCGCCAGCAGCCAAGCCCCGAGGCTAACCTACGAGCAGTACTTC
CASSQAPRLTYEQYF
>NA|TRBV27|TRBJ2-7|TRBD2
TGTGCCAGCAGTTTATCGGGGGGGAGCTACGAGCAGTACTTC
CASSLSGGSYEQYF
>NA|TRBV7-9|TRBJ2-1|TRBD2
TGTGCCAGCTCTCCCCCAAGCCCAGGGACTAGCGGAAGGGTGCAGTTCTTC
CASSPPSPGTSGRVQFF
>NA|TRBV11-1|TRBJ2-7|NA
TGTGCCAGCAGCTTTGAGGGCGGGTTAAACTACGAGCAGTACTTC
CASSFEGGLNYEQYF
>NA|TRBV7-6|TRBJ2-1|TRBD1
TGTGCCAGCAGCTTAGTGCTCTCTGACCGGGACAGGGCCCTTATTCTTTACAATGAGCAGTTCTTC
CASSLVLSDRDRALILYNEQFF
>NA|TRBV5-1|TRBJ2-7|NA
TGCGCCAGCAGCCCCGCTGCGGGTCTCTCCTACGAGCAGTACTTC
CASSPAAGLSYEQYF
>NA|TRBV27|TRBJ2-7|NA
TGTGCCAGCAGTTTATCTCACGGCTACGAGCAGTACTTC
CASSLSHGYEQYF
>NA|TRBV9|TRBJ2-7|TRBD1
TGTGCCAGCAGCGTGGGGGACAGAGACTACGAGCAGTACTTC
CASSVGDRDYEQYF
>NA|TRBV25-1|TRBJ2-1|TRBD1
TGTGCCAGCAGTGAAACAGGGGCCTACAATGAGCAGTTCTTC
CASSETGAYNEQFF
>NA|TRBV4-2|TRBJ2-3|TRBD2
TGTGCCAGCAGCCAAGTCCCTAGCGGAATCACAGATACGCAGTATTTT
CASSQVPSGITDTQYF
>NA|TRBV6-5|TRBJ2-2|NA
TGTGCCAGCAGAAAGAGGGGAGGTACCGGGGAGCTGTTTTTT
CASRKRGGTGELFF
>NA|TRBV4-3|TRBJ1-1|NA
TGCGCCAGCAGCCAAGACCAGAACCCCAACACTGAAGCTTTCTTT
CASSQDQNPNTEAFF
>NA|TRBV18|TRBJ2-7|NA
TGTGCCAGCTCACCAAGGACTCCGTCTGATTACGAGCAGTACTTC
CASSPRTPSDYEQYF
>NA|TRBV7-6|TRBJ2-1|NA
TGTGCCAGCAGCTTAGCGTTCGTTGGGGGGAATGAGCAGTTCTTC
CASSLAFVGGNEQFF
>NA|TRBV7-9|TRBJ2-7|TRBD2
TGTGCCAGCAGCTTGGCGGGAGCTCCCTACGAGCAGTACTTC
CASSLAGAPYEQYF
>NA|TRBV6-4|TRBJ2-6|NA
TGTGCCAGCAGTGAACTCTCTGGGGCCAACGTCCTGACTTTC
CASSELSGANVLTF
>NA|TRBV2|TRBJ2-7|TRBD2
TGTGCCAGCAGTGAATTACTAGCGGGAGCCTACGAGCAGTACTTC
CASSELLAGAYEQYF
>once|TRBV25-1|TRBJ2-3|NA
TGTGCCAGCAGTGACGGCACAGATACGCAGTATTTT
CASSDGTDTQYF
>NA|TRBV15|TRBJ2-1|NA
TGTGCCACCAGCAGAGGTGGAGCGATCCATGAGCAGTTCTTC
CATSRGGAIHEQFF
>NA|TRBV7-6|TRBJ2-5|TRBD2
TGTGCCAGCAGCTTTGGTCTAGCGGAAGAGACCCAGTACTTC
CASSFGLAEETQYF
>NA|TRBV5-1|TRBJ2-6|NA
TGCGCCAGCAGAGGAGACTCTGGGGCCAACGTCCTGACTTTC
CASRGDSGANVLTF
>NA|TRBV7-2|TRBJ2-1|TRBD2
TGTGCCAGCAGCTACGGCGGGGGGAGAGGGGAGTTCTTC
CASSYGGGRGEFF
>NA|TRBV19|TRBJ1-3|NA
TGTGCCAGTAGTATCGTGAGCTCTGGAAACACCATATATTTT
CASSIVSSGNTIYF
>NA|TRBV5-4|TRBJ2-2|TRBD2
TGTGCCAGCAGCTCCGGTGCGGGGAGGGACACCGGGGAGCTGTTTTTT
CASSSGAGRDTGELFF
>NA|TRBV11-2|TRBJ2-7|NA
TGTGCCAGCAGCTTCGGGTCCTCCTACGAGCAGTACTTC
CASSFGSSYEQYF
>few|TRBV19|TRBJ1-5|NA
TGTGCCAGTAGGAACTCGGTCCTGAATCAGCCCCAGCATTTT
CASRNSVLNQPQHF
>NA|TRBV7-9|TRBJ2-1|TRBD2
TGTGCCAGCAGCCAAAGCGGGCTAGCGGGTGTTGAGCAGTTCTTC
CASSQSGLAGVEQFF
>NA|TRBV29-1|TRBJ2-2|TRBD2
TGCAGCGTTGAAGTTCGCGGGAGGAGGGACGGGGAGCTGTTTTTT
CSVEVRGRRDGELFF
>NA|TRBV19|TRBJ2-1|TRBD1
TGTGCCAGTACCCAGGGGGTGGGTGAGCAGTTCTTC
CASTQGVGEQFF
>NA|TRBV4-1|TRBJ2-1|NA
TGCGCCAGCAGCCAAGCCTCCGGCAATGAGCAGTTCTTC
CASSQASGNEQFF
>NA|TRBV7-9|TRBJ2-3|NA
TGTGCCAGCAGCTCGCGGGACGGGAGCACAGATACGCAGTATTTT
CASSSRDGSTDTQYF
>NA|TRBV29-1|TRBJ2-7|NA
TGCAGCGTTGACACTAGCTACGAGCAGTACTTC
CSVDTSYEQYF